The following is a TCR beta chain sequence with its context. Its antigen is as yet unknown. This entry comes from a study of CXCR3-negative and CXCR3-positive naive CD8 T cells. Study-wide background: Total TRB output reached 120 million to 150 million reads, about 1.5 +/- 0.3 million per library.

The TRB cDNA libraries were prepared by 5' RACE with UMI labels. One entry per CDR3 protein, without DNA, is what TCRdb gives after re-calling the 5' RACE reads. The repertoire table contains more than 20,000 distinct CDR3 sequences. The germline V gene has CDR1 LGHNA and CDR2 YSLEER. CDR3 size: 18 residues. Triplicates of under 350,000 cells were sorted from each CD8+ T cell subset. General observations from the study: More hydrophobic TRB CDR3s were found in CXCR3-positive naive cells than in CXCR3-negative naive cells. CXCR3-negative and CXCR3-positive naive cells shared comparable TRBV-TRBJ usage, but memory cells did not.

The sequence came from a human donor in good health. Some clones in this sample may be carry-over from other donors' samples. Sequencing used naive CXCR3- CD8+ T cells from blood. Subset: CD45RO-CCR7+CD27+CD95- naive CD8+ T cells lacking CXCR3 (TNR3-). The rearrangement uses TRBV4-3 and TRBJ2-7; the D call of TRBD1 rests on TCRdb alone, since no DNA is present to check it. The CDR3 region is CASSQEGWGDRHSYEQYF.